This entry describes one T cell receptor (beta chain). Measured with immunoSEQ multiplex PCR; TCRdb has only the in-frame clones, and not every one. The sample has over 65,000 clones, 90% to 95% seen once. Losses at the gene ends were 4 bases for V and 0 bases for J; bases not matched to a gene: 3. CDR3 size: 15 residues. Germline CDR1 is LGHNA and CDR2 is YSLEER. This specimen belongs to a study of shared T cell receptors in the human thymus. This receptor was identified in a human donor. Specimen: thymocytes. The chain employs TRBV4-3 and TRBJ1-2; 9 bases are a match to TRBD1. CDR3 sequence (DNA): TGCGCCAGCAGCCCCCGGACAGGGGCTAACTATGGCTACACCTTC. Residues: CASSPRTGANYGYTF.